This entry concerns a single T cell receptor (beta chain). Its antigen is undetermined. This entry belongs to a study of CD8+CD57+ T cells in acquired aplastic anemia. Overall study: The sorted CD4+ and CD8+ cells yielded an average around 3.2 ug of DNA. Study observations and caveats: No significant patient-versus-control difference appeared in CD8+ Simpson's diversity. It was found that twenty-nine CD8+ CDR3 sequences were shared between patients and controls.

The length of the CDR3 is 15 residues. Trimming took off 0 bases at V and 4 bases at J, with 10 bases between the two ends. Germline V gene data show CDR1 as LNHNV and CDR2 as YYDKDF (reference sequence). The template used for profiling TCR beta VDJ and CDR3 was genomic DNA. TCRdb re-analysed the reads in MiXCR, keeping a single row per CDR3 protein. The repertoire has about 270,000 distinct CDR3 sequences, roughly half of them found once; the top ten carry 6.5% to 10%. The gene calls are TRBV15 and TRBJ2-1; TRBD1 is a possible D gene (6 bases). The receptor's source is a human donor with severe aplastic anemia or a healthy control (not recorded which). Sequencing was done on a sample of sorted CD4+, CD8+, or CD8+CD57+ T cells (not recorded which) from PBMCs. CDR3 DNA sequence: TGTGCCACCAGCAGAGATCGAGGACAGTACAATGAGCAGTTCTTC. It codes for CATSRDRGQYNEQFF.